This T cell receptor beta chain was identified during a study of OX40 agonist ivuxolimab in advanced cancers. On this clone: The antigen is unknown.

Patients were ruled out by autoimmune disease history or systemic immunosuppression. Clones were read by immunoSEQ multiplex PCR, and TCRdb kept only the in-frame ones, dropping some. The data show 70,000 or so clones, 84% seen once. The CDR3 length is 16 residues. J lost 7 bases, V lost 4 bases, and 11 bases had no gene match. The germline V gene has CDR1 MGHRA and CDR2 YSYEKL. Study-level findings and limits: Averaged across samples, CD8+ T cells carried more expanded clones than CD4+ did.

This TCR was recovered from an adult with an advanced solid tumor such as melanoma, head and neck, liver or kidney cancer. The chain has TRBV4-1 and TRBJ2-1; 9 bases align to TRBD1. This material consisted of CD4+ or CD8+ T cells sorted from blood, taken in a trial of the OX40 agonist ivuxolimab. For the CDR3, the DNA is TGCGCCAGCAGCCCTAGTACCGGGACAGGGATTAATGAGCAGTTCTTC. Amino acid sequence: CASSPSTGTGINEQFF.